Sequencing of this T cell receptor beta chain was carried out in a study of T-cell memory formation after mild COVID-19. General study results and limits: CD4+ clones that contracted lay mainly in CM and EM; CD8+ ones lay in EMRA. The study found balanced CD4/CD8 in clones contracting day 15 to 85 and a CD4+ lean in later expanders. The authors left the SARS-CoV-2 specificity of second-wave clones peaking on day 37 unconfirmed. The appearance of some responding clones in pre-infection memory suggested that cross-reactive memory joined.

This clonotype was seen repeatedly, ten times or more. Its antigen remains unidentified. MiXCR, applied by TCRdb to the 5' RACE reads, yields one record per CDR3 protein. The sample lists around 140,000 distinct CDR3 sequences, 15% to 20% occurring once. Trimming removed 1 base from V and 1 base from J, with 9 bases in between. Germline V gene data show CDR1 as SGHRS and CDR2 as YFSETQ. This CDR3 has 14 residues. The rearrangement joins TRBV5-1 to TRBJ2-7, with D possibly matching TRBD1 (5 bases). This TCR derives from an adult woman who had mild COVID-19 (a few samples of this study predate the infection). Cell type and time point are not known. The source material was PBMCs or a T cell subset sorted from them (not recorded which). CDR3 nucleotide sequence: TGCGCCAGCAGCTTGTTAGGGGCTTCCTACGAGCAGTACTTC. Amino acid sequence: CASSLLGASYEQYF.